These T cell receptor beta chains were read from a single sample in a study of T cell responses to AZD1222 COVID-19 vaccine. TCRdb's copy holds only in-frame clones and misses some; the assay was immunoSEQ multiplex PCR. Of 95,000 to 150,000 clones listed, about 90% are singletons. Sequences were derived from peripheral blood, sampled 28 days after the second AZD1222 dose. All receptors come from an adult who received the AZD1222 COVID-19 vaccine. CDR3s include the opening cysteine and the closing phenylalanine or tryptophan. D genes are given only for firm matches. Size values are once, few and many counts, or a class for expanded clones, and some rows have none.

CDR3 protein	CDR3 DNA	J gene	clone size	D gene	V gene
CASSSRGSTEAFF	TGTGCCAGCAGTTCCCGGGGTAGCACTGAAGCTTTCTTT	TRBJ1-1	once	-	TRBV6-5
CASKPQGVHEQYF	TGTGCCAGCAAACCCCAGGGAGTCCACGAGCAGTACTTC	TRBJ2-7	-	-	TRBV12-3/TRBV12-4
CASSLGTGGMLAKNIQYF	TGTGCCAGCAGTTTGGGGACAGGGGGGATGTTAGCCAAAAACATTCAGTACTTC	TRBJ2-4	-	TRBD1	TRBV28
CASSLQEGHGYTF	TGTGCCAGCAGCTTGCAGGAAGGGCATGGCTACACCTTC	TRBJ1-2	-	-	TRBV5-4
CASSLAGSYGYTF	TGTGCCAGCAGCTTGGCGGGCAGCTATGGCTACACCTTC	TRBJ1-2	-	-	TRBV5-4
CASRRPDNYGYTF	TGTGCCAGCAGGCGTCCTGACAACTATGGCTACACCTTC	TRBJ1-2	-	-	TRBV27
CAGDSSSYNEQFF	TGTGCCGGGGACAGTAGCTCCTACAATGAGCAGTTCTTC	TRBJ2-1	-	TRBD1	TRBV2
CASSLQPGRTNYGYTF	TGTGCCAGCAGCTTACAACCGGGACGCACTAACTATGGCTACACCTTC	TRBJ1-2	-	-	TRBV7-2
CASSPLTGSHGYTF	TGTGCCAGCAGCCCCCTAACAGGGTCGCACGGCTACACCTTC	TRBJ1-2	-	-	TRBV7-2
CASAGIGLSQPQHF	TGTGCCAGCGCTGGGATAGGGTTGAGCCAGCCCCAGCATTTT	TRBJ1-5	few	-	TRBV2
CASSLPRGVYQETQYF	TGTGCCAGCAGCTTACCTAGGGGGGTGTACCAAGAGACCCAGTACTTC	TRBJ2-5	-	-	TRBV7-2
CASSIVLGSNQPQHF	TGTGCCAGTAGTATAGTCCTGGGAAGCAATCAGCCCCAGCATTTT	TRBJ1-5	few	-	TRBV19
CSVERDTNTGELFF	TGCAGCGTTGAACGGGACACAAACACCGGGGAGCTGTTTTTT	TRBJ2-2	-	-	TRBV29-1
CASSQQGWSYNEQFF	TGTGCCAGCAGTCAACAGGGTTGGTCCTACAATGAGCAGTTCTTC	TRBJ2-1	-	-	TRBV6-5
CASSSTALGFLNYGYTF	TGTGCCAGCAGTTCAACCGCCCTAGGGTTCCTAAACTATGGCTACACCTTC	TRBJ1-2	-	-	TRBV27
CASSQGAQAFF	TGTGCCAGCAGCCAGGGGGCACAGGCTTTCTTT	TRBJ1-1	-	TRBD1	TRBV6-2/TRBV6-3
CASSETGGNSPLHF	TGTGCCAGCAGCGAGACAGGGGGGAATTCACCCCTCCACTTT	TRBJ1-6	once	TRBD1	TRBV7-3
CASSTGFNSPLHF	TGTGCCAGCTCGACAGGGTTTAATTCACCCCTCCACTTT	TRBJ1-6	once	TRBD1	TRBV2
CSSRTREFEQFF	TGCAGCTCAAGGACTAGAGAGTTTGAGCAGTTCTTC	TRBJ2-1	-	TRBD2	TRBV29-1
CASVRQGDQPQHF	TGTGCCAGCGTCAGACAGGGGGATCAGCCCCAGCATTTT	TRBJ1-5	once	TRBD1	TRBV6-5
CASSQDLAGGYTGELFF	TGTGCCAGCAGCCAAGATCTAGCGGGGGGCTACACCGGGGAGCTGTTTTTT	TRBJ2-2	-	TRBD2	TRBV4-2
CASTPVGVSTLYYGYTF	TGTGCCAGCACCCCGGTAGGGGTCTCAACCCTATACTATGGCTACACCTTC	TRBJ1-2	-	-	TRBV28